This T cell receptor beta chain was sequenced for a study of blood T cell repertoires in COVID-19. About the study: PBMCs, B-cell-depleted T cells, or T cells were the source of the cDNA or gDNA that made up the material.

Generated by immunoSEQ multiplex PCR, the TCRdb table keeps only in-frame clones and is missing some. This table has some 320,000 clones, roughly nine tenths appearing once. Study members were between roughly 18 and 89 years old and lived in 20 to 30 US regions. The study assigned cohorts using participant-reported clinical history. Donors in Cohort 3 who had recovered were those with two negative PCRs, healthcare professional clearance, or resolution of their symptoms. Germline CDR1 and CDR2: LGHNA and YNFKEQ. The junction had 6 bases not matched to a gene; V was cut back by 5 bases and J by 0 bases. This CDR3 region has 17 residues.

This TCR derives from a man aged 60-69 years who had recovered from COVID-19. The sequencing input was PBMCs or T cells enriched from blood (not recorded which). The rearrangement uses TRBV4-2 and TRBJ2-3; 12 bases are shared with TRBD2. CDR3 DNA: TGTGCCAGCAGCAGGACTAGCGGGATCGGGAGCACAGATACGCAGTATTTT. Translation gives CASSRTSGIGSTDTQYF.